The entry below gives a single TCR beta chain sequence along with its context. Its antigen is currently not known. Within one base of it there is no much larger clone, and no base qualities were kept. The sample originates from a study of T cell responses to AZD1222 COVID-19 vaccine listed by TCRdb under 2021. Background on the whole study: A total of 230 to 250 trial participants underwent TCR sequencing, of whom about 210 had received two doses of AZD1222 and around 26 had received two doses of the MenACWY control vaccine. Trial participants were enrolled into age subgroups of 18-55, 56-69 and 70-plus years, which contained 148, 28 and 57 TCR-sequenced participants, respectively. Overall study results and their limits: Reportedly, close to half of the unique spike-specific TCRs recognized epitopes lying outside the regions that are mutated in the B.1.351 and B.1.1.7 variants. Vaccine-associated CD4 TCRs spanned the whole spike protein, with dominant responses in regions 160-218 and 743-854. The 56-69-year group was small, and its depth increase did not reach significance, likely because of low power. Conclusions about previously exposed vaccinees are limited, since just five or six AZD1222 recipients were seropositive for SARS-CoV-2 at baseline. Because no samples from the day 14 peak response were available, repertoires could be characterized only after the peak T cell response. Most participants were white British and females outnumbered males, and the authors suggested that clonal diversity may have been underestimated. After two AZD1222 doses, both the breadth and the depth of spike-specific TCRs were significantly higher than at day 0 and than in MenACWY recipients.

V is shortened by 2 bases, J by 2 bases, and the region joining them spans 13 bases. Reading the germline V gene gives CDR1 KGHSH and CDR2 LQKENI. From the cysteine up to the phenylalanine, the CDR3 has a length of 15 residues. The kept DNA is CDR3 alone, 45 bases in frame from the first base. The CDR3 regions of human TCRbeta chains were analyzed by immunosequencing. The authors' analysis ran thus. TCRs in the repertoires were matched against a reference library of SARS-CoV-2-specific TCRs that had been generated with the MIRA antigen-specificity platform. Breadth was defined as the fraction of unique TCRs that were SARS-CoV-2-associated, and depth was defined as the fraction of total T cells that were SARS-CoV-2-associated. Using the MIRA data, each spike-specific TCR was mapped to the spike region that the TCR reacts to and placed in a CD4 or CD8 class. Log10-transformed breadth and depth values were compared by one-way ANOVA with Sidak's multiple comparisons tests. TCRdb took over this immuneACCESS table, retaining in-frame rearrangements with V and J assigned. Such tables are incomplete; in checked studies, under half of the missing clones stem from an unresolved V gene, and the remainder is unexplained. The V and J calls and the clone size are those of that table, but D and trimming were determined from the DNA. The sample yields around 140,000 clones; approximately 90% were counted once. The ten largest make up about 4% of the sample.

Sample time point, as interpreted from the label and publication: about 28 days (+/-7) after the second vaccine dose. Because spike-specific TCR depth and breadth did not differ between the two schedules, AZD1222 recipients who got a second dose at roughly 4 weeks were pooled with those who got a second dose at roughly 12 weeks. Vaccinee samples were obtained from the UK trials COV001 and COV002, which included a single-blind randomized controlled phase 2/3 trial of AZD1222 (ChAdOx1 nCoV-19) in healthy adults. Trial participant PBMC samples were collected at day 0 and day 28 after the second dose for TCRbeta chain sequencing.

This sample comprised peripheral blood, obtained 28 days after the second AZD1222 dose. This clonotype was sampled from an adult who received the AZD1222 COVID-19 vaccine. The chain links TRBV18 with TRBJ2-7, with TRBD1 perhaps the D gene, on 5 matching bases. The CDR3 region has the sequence CASSPFQGSPYEQYF. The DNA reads TGTGCCAGCTCACCATTCCAGGGAAGCCCCTACGAGCAGTACTTC.